This TCR beta chain was observed in a study of somatic mutations in cytotoxic T cells in rheumatoid arthritis. Trimming removed 2 bases at V and 4 bases at J, with 14 bases between. The germline V gene encodes CDR1 LNHNV and CDR2 YYDKDF (reference sequence). The CDR3 runs to 16 residues. Clones were sequenced by immunoSEQ multiplex PCR, and TCRdb holds only the in-frame ones, with some missing. The profile shows 20,000 to 25,000 clones, about 86% of them singletons. This clone was counted once. This TCR came from a woman aged 45-65 years in good health. V and J are TRBV15 and TRBJ2-2; the D gene is possibly TRBD1 (6 bases). Sequenced sample: CD8+ T cells sorted from blood. The CDR3 here is CATSRSGDMFTGELFF. CDR3 in DNA: TGTGCCACCAGCAGATCTGGGGACATGTTCACCGGGGAGCTGTTTTTT.